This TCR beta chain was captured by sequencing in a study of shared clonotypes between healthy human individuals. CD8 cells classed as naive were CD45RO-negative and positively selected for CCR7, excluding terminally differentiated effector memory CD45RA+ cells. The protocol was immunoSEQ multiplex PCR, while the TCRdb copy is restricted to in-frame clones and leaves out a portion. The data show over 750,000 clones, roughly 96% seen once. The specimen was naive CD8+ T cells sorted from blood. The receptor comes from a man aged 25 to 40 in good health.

CDR3 DNA: TGCGCCAGCAGCCAAGCCGGGACGGGCACTGAAGCTTTCTTT. Translated, it gives CASSQAGTGTEAFF. J is TRBJ1-1 and V is TRBV4-1, with D maybe TRBD1 (5 bases). Trimming cost V 1 base and J 4 bases, with 10 bases left between them. The CDR3 is 14 residues long. Germline assignment: CDR1 MGHRA and CDR2 YSYEKL.